A single sample is the source of the 10 T cell receptor beta chains below, sequenced in a study of blood T cell repertoires in COVID-19. The method was immunoSEQ multiplex PCR; TCRdb's version includes in-frame clones alone and lacks a portion of them. This sample carries some 220,000 clones, 75% to 85% of them seen once, and the ten largest clones take about 5.1%. The sequenced material came from peripheral blood. These receptors all stem from a man aged 45-65 years with COVID-19, enrolled during active disease.

The J gene is TRBJ1-3, the V gene TRBV9; the match to TRBD1 covers 9 bases. The CDR3 loop spans 17 amino acids. The trim removed 0 bases at V and 0 bases at J, leaving 4 bases unmatched. Germline V CDR1 and CDR2: SGDLS, YYNGEE. In nucleotides, the CDR3 is TGTGCCAGCAGCGTAGAGGACAGGGGCTCCTCTGGAAACACCATATATTTT. This translates into CASSVEDRGSSGNTIYF.

DNA of the CDR3: TGTGCCATCAGTACATCCGGGACTAGCGGGGCGGGCGAGACCCAGTACTTC. Translating it yields CAISTSGTSGAGETQYF. V is TRBV10-3 and J is TRBJ2-5; 13 bases match TRBD2. V dropped 5 bases and J dropped 5; count of bases not matched to a gene: 11. Germline loops: CDR1 ENHRY, CDR2 SYGVKD. The CDR3 loop spans 17 amino acids.

The chain uses TRBV7-8 and TRBJ2-3; TRBD2 aligns across 15 bases. The trim removed 3 bases at V and 3 bases at J, leaving 10 bases unmatched. Germline V lookup: CDR1 SGHVS, CDR2 FQNEAQ. This CDR3 contains 19 residues. CDR3: CASSFMGLAGGWGTDTQYF. The DNA for the CDR3 is TGTGCCAGCAGCTTCATGGGACTAGCGGGGGGCTGGGGGACAGATACGCAGTATTTT.

The rearrangement joins TRBV7-8 to TRBJ2-7; 11 nucleotides agree with TRBD2. The CDR3 sequence is 15 residues long. Germline CDR1 is SGHVS and CDR2 is FQNEAQ. With V trimmed by 4 bases and J by 0 bases, 2 bases remained unmatched. For the CDR3, the DNA is TGTGCCAGCAGCTCTAGCGGGGGGAGCTCCTACGAGCAGTACTTC. It encodes CASSSSGGSSYEQYF. The full variable domain, with the rest looked up from reference TRBV7-8 and TRBJ2-7, is GAGVSQSPRYKVAKRGQDVALRCDPISGHVSLFWYQQALGQGPEFLTYFQNEAQLDKSGLPSDRFFAERPEGSVSTLKIQRTQQEDSAVYLCASSSSGGSSYEQYFGPGTRLTVT.

The V call is TRBV28, the J call TRBJ2-3; no reliable D call. This CDR3 region has 13 residues. Germline V gene lookup returns CDR1 MDHEN and CDR2 SYDVKM. V was trimmed by 3 bases and J by 2 bases, leaving 6 bases between them. The CDR3 DNA reads as TGTGCCAGCAGTTTCCCAAACACAGATACGCAGTATTTT. It translates to CASSFPNTDTQYF.

The rearrangement joins TRBV6-1 to TRBJ1-3; no clear D. CDR1 is MNHNS and CDR2 is SASEGT in the germline V gene. The CDR3 has 17 residues. Trimming removed 2 bases from V and 1 base from J, with 15 bases in between. CDR3 region: CASSENVPGFSGNTIYF. CDR3 bases: TGTGCCAGCAGTGAAAATGTCCCGGGGTTTTCTGGAAACACCATATATTTT.

This clone was seen only a few times. The rearrangement links TRBV27 to TRBJ1-6; weak D call: TRBD1 (6 bases). The CDR3 sequence is 15 residues long. Germline V CDR1 and CDR2: MNHEY, SMNVEV (reference sequence). V lost 7 bases and J 7 bases, leaving 17 bases between the germline ends. The CDR3 bases are TGTGCCAGCACCTCCAAGCTCAGGGGAAATTCACCCCTCCACTTT. Translation gives CASTSKLRGNSPLHF.

The V gene is TRBV15, the J gene TRBJ1-4; D not resolved. The length of the CDR3 is 16 residues. In germline, CDR1 is LNHNV, CDR2 YYDKDF (reference sequence). Trimming took 3 bases from V and 0 from J, leaving 11 bases between them. This CDR3 reads CATSSRGSPTNEKLFF. The CDR3 coding sequence is TGTGCCACCAGCAGTCGAGGGTCCCCAACTAATGAAAAACTGTTTTTT.

V and J are TRBV4-3 and TRBJ1-2; D call uncertain. V gave up 1 base and J gave up 1 base, with 13 bases separating them. CDR3 length equals 16 residues. The germline V gene has CDR1 LGHNA and CDR2 YSLEER. The CDR3 DNA sequence: TGCGCCAGCAGCCAAGGTATCAGCGTTGGTAACTATGGCTACACCTTC. Its protein product is CASSQGISVGNYGYTF.

The genes are TRBV5-5 and TRBJ1-2, with TRBD1 as a possible D gene (5 bases). CDR1 SGHKS and CDR2 YYEKEE come from the germline V gene (reference sequence). V was trimmed by 4 bases and J by 7 bases, leaving 14 bases between them. The CDR3 is 13 amino acids. The CDR3 coding sequence is TGTGCCAGCAGCCGTGAAGCAAGGGGTGGCTACACCTTC. Translating gives CASSREARGGYTF. Drawing the rest from reference TRBV5-5 and TRBJ1-2, the complete variable domain is DAGVTQSPTHLIKTRGQQVTLRCSPISGHKSVSWYQQVLGQGPQFIFQYYEKEERGRGNFPDRFSARQFPNYSSELNVNALLLGDSALYLCASSREARGGYTFGSGTRLTVV.